The sequence of this T cell receptor (beta chain) was determined in a study of blood T cell repertoires in COVID-19 (TCRdb year 2020). For context, the study as a whole: Collaborator samples came from the United States, Italy and Spain and covered acute and convalescent phases of COVID-19. The dataset comprised deeply sampled blood TCRbeta repertoires from subjects exposed to, actively infected with, or recovered from COVID-19. A de-identified subject ID, COVID-19 status, age in years and sex were almost always included in the sample metadata. A freely available public database, intended as a resource for researchers studying the immune response to SARS-CoV-2, is where the repertoires were released. Where available, HLA class I and class II types were obtained from metadata supplied by the sample provider rather than from assay-based typing. The material from the prospective study consisted of cDNA or gDNA derived from T cells, B-cell-depleted T cells, or PBMCs. The samples were drawn from two sources: the first 160 participants of the ongoing ImmuneRACE study, and 950 to 1,500 subjects contributed by 6 global collaborators. What the work shows at the level of the full study, not this receptor alone: The amount of clinical and demographic metadata varied by source and participant and was provided uncurated.

CDR3 length: 13 amino acids, cysteine to phenylalanine. Solely the CDR3 DNA is kept, with 39 bases framed from the first base. CDR1 is given as SGHVS and CDR2 as FNYEAQ, both from the germline V gene. From V the trimming removes 3 bases and from J it removes 7 bases, while the gene matches leave 2 bases of the junction unaccounted for. Comment on this clone: Its specific antigen is unknown. No much larger clone is present one base from it, and per-base qualities are unavailable.

TCRbeta CDR3 regions were amplified from genomic DNA using the immunoSEQ Assay, a bias-controlled multiplex PCR. For the original study's pipeline: Within the assay, amplification of reference gene primers was used to estimate how many nucleated cells each sample contained. To quantify the absolute abundance of each unique TCRbeta CDR3 rearrangement, sequence reads were collapsed and filtered. Productive Simpson clonality was computed per sample as the square root of Simpson's diversity index over productive rearrangements. The clones in this table, taken by TCRdb from immuneACCESS, are in-frame only. Not every clone is retained; where verified, under half of the shortfall comes from an unresolved V gene, and the cause of the rest is unknown. V and J calls and clone size are those listed in that table; D and trimming were worked out from the DNA. Present in this sample are over 200,000 clones, roughly 84% of which were seen just once. The top ten constitute 1.9% of the sample.

Each collaborating institution followed its own protocols to collect whole blood in K2EDTA tubes. Collaborator samples were shipped for TCRbeta analysis as frozen whole blood, isolated PBMCs, or DNA extracted from either sample type. The sample consisted of peripheral blood. The TCR originated in a man between 40 and 49 years old with active or convalescent COVID-19. This sequence uses TRBV7-6 and TRBJ2-1; 8 of the junction bases match TRBD2. The sequence in DNA is TGTGCCAGCAGCTTTTCGGGGGGGAATGAGCAGTTCTTC. Translated, this is CASSFSGGNEQFF.